The 19 T cell receptor beta chains given below trace back to one sample, sequenced in a study of T cell changes during pregnancy in multiple sclerosis. TCRdb's copy holds only in-frame clones and misses some; the assay was immunoSEQ multiplex PCR. The sample holds more than 70,000 clones, 90% to 95% seen once. Sequenced material: peripheral blood, taken after pregnancy. The receptor set was obtained from a female donor in good health, enrolled as a control in a pregnancy study.

The chain couples TRBV7-2 to TRBJ1-1; TRBD1 matches at 9 bases. Trimming at V came to 4 bases and at J to 1 base, leaving 10 bases not matched to a gene. Looked up from germline, CDR1 is SGHTA and CDR2 is FQGNSA. The CDR3 covers 17 residues. The CDR3 is CASSSQAGQGRNTEAFF. The CDR3 nucleotides read TGTGCCAGCAGCTCCCAGGCCGGACAGGGGAGGAACACTGAAGCTTTCTTT.

The rearrangement joins TRBV19 to TRBJ1-5, with D perhaps TRBD1 (6 bases). CDR3 size: 15 residues. Per germline, CDR1 LNHDA and CDR2 SQIVND (reference sequence). Trimming removed 3 bases at V and 3 bases at J, with 12 bases between. For the CDR3, the DNA is TGTGCCAGTAGTATGAGCCGGGACAACAATCAGCCCCAGCATTTT. Translation: CASSMSRDNNQPQHF.

This chain uses TRBV11-1 with TRBJ2-1; possible D gene TRBD2, 6 bases. The CDR3 has 14 residues. V lost 4 bases and J lost 4, with 11 bases in between. Germline V lookup: CDR1 SGHAT, CDR2 FQDESV (reference sequence). Here the CDR3 reads CASSSQGTYNEQFF. The CDR3 nucleotides read TGTGCCAGCAGCTCCCAAGGGACTTACAATGAGCAGTTCTTC.

This chain links TRBV4-3 with TRBJ1-6, with TRBD1 as a possible D gene (5 bases). V gave up 0 bases and J gave up 6 bases, with 12 bases separating them. The CDR3 loop spans 16 amino acids. The germline CDR1 and CDR2 sequences are LGHNA and YSLEER. The CDR3 DNA sequence: TGCGCCAGCAGCCAAGATGGGGCAAGACCTAATTCACCCCTCCACTTT. Its protein is CASSQDGARPNSPLHF.

This clone was detected only once. This chain joins TRBV5-1 and TRBJ2-1, with TRBD2 matching 13 bases. CDR1 is SGHRS and CDR2 is YFSETQ in the germline V gene. The CDR3 has 15 residues. V dropped 1 base and J dropped 6; count of bases not matched to a gene: 1. In nucleotides, the CDR3 is TGCGCCAGCAGCTTGACTAGCGGGGGGGGCAATGAGCAGTTCTTC. It yields the protein CASSLTSGGGNEQFF.

V is TRBV7-9 and J is TRBJ2-5; 14 nucleotides align to TRBD2. V lost 5 bases to trimming and J lost 1 base; unmatched junction nucleotides: 3. This CDR3 is 16 amino acids long. Germline V gene data show CDR1 as SEHNR and CDR2 as FQNEAQ (reference sequence). The CDR3 loop reads CASSRTSGGLQETQYF. DNA of the CDR3: TGTGCCAGCAGCCGGACTAGCGGGGGGCTCCAAGAGACCCAGTACTTC.

The J gene is TRBJ1-2, the V gene TRBV7-2; a weak D match, TRBD1 (6 bases). Deletions cut 6 bases from V and 14 bases from J, with 25 bases between. The CDR3 is 14 residues long. CDR1 and CDR2 (germline): SGHTA, FQGNSA. The DNA of the CDR3 is TGTGCCAGCAGGGGCCCGGGCAGGGGTTCAAATTCGACCTTC. It translates to CASRGPGRGSNSTF.

The chain combines TRBV4-1 with TRBJ2-7; 9 nucleotides line up with TRBD1. Trimming at V came to 5 bases and at J to 2 bases, leaving 4 bases not matched to a gene. CDR1 and CDR2 (germline): MGHRA, YSYEKL. The CDR3 runs to 14 residues. The CDR3, as DNA: TGCGCCAGCAGCGCCGGGACAGGGACCTACGAGCAGTACTTC. As protein: CASSAGTGTYEQYF.

This chain joins TRBV15 and TRBJ1-2; D is perhaps TRBD1 (5 bases). Trimming stripped 0 bases from V and 6 bases from J, with 11 bases between. Germline V gene sequence: CDR1 LNHNV, CDR2 YYDKDF (reference sequence). The CDR3 has 14 amino acids. The CDR3, as DNA: TGTGCCACCAGCAGAGACAGGGAATTGAATGGCTACACCTTC. This codes for CATSRDRELNGYTF.

V usage is TRBV4-2 and J usage is TRBJ2-3; 8 bases are a match to TRBD2. The V and J ends lost 2 bases and 0 bases, in that order; junction bases with no gene match: 4. From germline, CDR1 is LGHNA and CDR2 YNFKEQ. The CDR3 spans 16 residues. The CDR3 DNA is TGTGCCAGCAGCCAAAACGGACTAGCTAGCACAGATACGCAGTATTTT. Protein sequence: CASSQNGLASTDTQYF.

The V and J genes are TRBV4-3 and TRBJ2-3; D is uncertain. In germline, CDR1 is LGHNA, CDR2 YSLEER. V shed 0 bases and J shed 4 bases, with 11 bases lying between them. The CDR3 is made up of 15 amino acids. This CDR3 reads CASSQDLRVADTQYF. The CDR3, as DNA: TGCGCCAGCAGCCAAGACCTCCGAGTCGCAGATACGCAGTATTTT.

This clone rates as medium-sized (0.01 to 0.1%). The gene calls are TRBV9 and TRBJ1-6, with D possibly being TRBD1 (5 bases). V was trimmed by 3 bases and J by 11 bases, leaving 18 bases between them. Germline CDR1 SGDLS, CDR2 YYNGEE. The CDR3 has 15 amino acids. This CDR3 is CASSAFPGTDPPLHF. DNA for the CDR3: TGTGCCAGCAGCGCCTTCCCCGGGACTGACCCACCCCTCCACTTT.

V and J are TRBV2 and TRBJ2-7, with D possibly TRBD1 on 6 matching bases. The CDR3 length is 13 residues. Germline CDR1 reads SNHLY; CDR2 reads FYNNEI. V was shortened by 9 bases and J by 2 bases, with 14 bases between the two germline ends. DNA of the CDR3: TGTGCCAGTCGGGACACACTTCCCTACGAGCAGTACTTC. Translating gives CASRDTLPYEQYF.

The chain uses TRBV28 and TRBJ1-2; 7 positions agree with TRBD1. Trimming cost V 11 bases and J 2 bases; bases outside gene matches: 8. Germline CDR1 reads MDHEN; CDR2 reads SYDVKM. The CDR3 is made up of 13 amino acids. The chain's CDR3 is CACKQTGNYGYTF. Here the CDR3 DNA reads TGTGCCTGCAAACAGACAGGGAACTATGGCTACACCTTC.

The chain employs TRBV5-6 and TRBJ2-7; 7 bases line up with TRBD1. CDR1 SGHDT and CDR2 YYEEEE come from the germline V gene. Germline trimming cut 4 bases from V and 5 bases from J; bases unmatched to any gene: 12. This CDR3 has 15 residues. In DNA, the CDR3 is TGTGCCAGCAGCCCCACCCCGGACAGGTACCACGAGCAGTACTTC. Residues: CASSPTPDRYHEQYF.

The genes are TRBV28 and TRBJ2-1; D perhaps matches TRBD1 (6 bases). Per the germline V gene, CDR1 is MDHEN and CDR2 is SYDVKM. The CDR3 runs to 14 residues. The V end lost 6 bases, the J end lost 2 bases, and 11 bases lay between the germline ends. CDR3 residues: CASRLTGTYNEQFF. CDR3 nucleotides: TGTGCCAGCAGACTTACAGGGACCTACAATGAGCAGTTCTTC.

The sample holds a few counts of this clone. The gene calls are TRBV14 and TRBJ2-7; unclear D gene. CDR3 size: 13 residues. The V end was cut by 1 base, the J end by 7 bases, with 11 bases between. Germline values: CDR1 SGHDN, CDR2 FVKESK. The CDR3 coding sequence is TGTGCCAGCAGCCAAGGGCTTGGGCTTGAGCAGTACTTC. This codes for CASSQGLGLEQYF. Full variable domain (remainder filled in from reference TRBV14 and TRBJ2-7): EAGVTQFPSHSVIEKGQTVTLRCDPISGHDNLYWYRRVMGKEIKFLLHFVKESKQDESGMPNNRFLAERTGGTYSTLKVQPAELEDSGVYFCASSQGLGLEQYFGPGTRLTVT.

The chain carries TRBV7-2 and TRBJ2-7; TRBD1 agrees at 9 bases. V gave up 2 bases and J gave up 5 bases; unmatched junction bases: 7. The germline V gene encodes CDR1 SGHTA and CDR2 FQGNSA. CDR3 length: 15 amino acids. CDR3 sequence: CASSLLNRGPHEQYF. CDR3 coding DNA: TGTGCCAGCAGCTTATTGAACAGGGGGCCACACGAGCAGTACTTC. Filled out from reference TRBV7-2 and TRBJ2-7, the complete variable domain reads GAGVSQSPSNKVTEKGKDVELRCDPISGHTALYWYRQSLGQGLEFLIYFQGNSAPDKSGLPSDRFSAERTGGSVSTLTIQRTQQEDSAVYLCASSLLNRGPHEQYFGPGTRLTVT.

This chain links TRBV7-2 with TRBJ1-3, with TRBD1 matching over 7 bases. Germline CDR1 reads SGHTA; CDR2 reads FQGNSA. The V gene end was trimmed by 10 bases and the J gene end by 4 bases; junction bases not matched to a gene: 10. There are 14 residues in the CDR3. As DNA, the CDR3 is TGTGCCATTAGTGGGACAGCGATCGGAAACACCATATATTTT. Its translation: CAISGTAIGNTIYF.